This T cell receptor beta chain appears in the sequencing data of a study of shared clonotypes between healthy human individuals. Study details: The people who gave samples were a couple of women and a few men aged 18 to 49.

Germline CDR1 is SGHDT and CDR2 is YYEEEE. The CDR3 is 16 amino acids. The assay was run at deep level. Replicate PCRs for sorted subsets used roughly 200 ng DNA; this equaled about 30,000 T cell genomes. Profiling relied on immunoSEQ multiplex PCR, and the TCRdb table lists in-frame clones only, not all of them. The repertoire includes 450,000 to 700,000 clones, about 95% of them detected once, and 0.11% sits in the top ten. Points on this clone: Antigen specificity is unknown.

Study observations and caveats: In general, naive subsets displayed greater estimated richness than memory subsets did.

As defined, naive CD8 cells were CD45RO-negative and positively selected for CCR7, with terminally differentiated effector memory CD45RA+ cells excluded. The source of this sequence is a woman aged 25 to 39 in good health. The chain joins TRBV5-6 to TRBJ2-5; 8 nucleotides align to TRBD2. The DNA end is a closer match to TRBJ2-7, so the J assignment may be wrong. Sequencing input: naive CD8+ T cells sorted from blood. The CDR3 coding sequence is TGTGCCAGCAGCTTATTAGCGGGATTACGCTCCTACGAGCAGTACTTC. Its translation is CASSLLAGLRSYEQYF.